Each of the 28 T cell receptor beta chains below was sequenced from the same sample in a study of CD8+CD57+ T cells in acquired aplastic anemia. Genomic DNA, the template, was used for profiling of the TCR beta VDJ and CDR3. MiXCR, run by TCRdb on the reads, gives a single entry per CDR3 protein. The profile covers approximately 170,000 distinct CDR3 sequences, with around 59% appearing a single time and about 15% taken by the ten largest. The material sequenced was sorted CD4+, CD8+, or CD8+CD57+ T cells (not recorded which) from PBMCs. The receptors originated from a human donor in good health, serving as a control.

As regards this clonotype: A read error may account for a junction end that differs from germline. V and J are TRBV9 and TRBJ2-3; the D is unclear. Germline CDR1 SGDLS, CDR2 YYNGEE. This CDR3 has 14 residues. The CDR3 reads CASSTRPRSDTRYF. CDR3 coding DNA: TGTGCCAGCAGCACCAGACCCCGCAGCGATACGCGGTATTTT. Full variable domain (missing parts from reference TRBV9 and TRBJ2-3): DSGVTQTPKHLITATGQRVTLRCSPRSGDLSVYWYQQSLDQGLQFLIQYYNGEERAKGNILERFSAQQFPDLHSELNLSSLELGDSALYFCASSTRPRSDTRYFGPGTRLTVL.

CDR3 sequence (DNA): TGTGCCAGCGAGTGCGGGACAGGGGCCCATTCACCCCTCCACTTT. Its protein is CASECGTGAHSPLHF. The V call is TRBV7-4, the J call TRBJ1-6; TRBD1 aligns across 10 bases. Germline CDR1 reads SGHVT; CDR2 reads SQSDAQ. The V gene end was trimmed by 8 bases and the J gene end by 8 bases; junction bases not matched to a gene: 9. The CDR3 is 15 residues long.

V and J are TRBV19 and TRBJ2-7; D possibly corresponds to TRBD1 (6 bases). Germline CDR1 and CDR2: LNHDA and SQIVND (reference sequence). This CDR3 is built from 13 residues. V was pared by 3 bases and J by 2 bases, with 8 bases between. The CDR3 nucleotides are TGTGCCAGTAGTATCCAGGGGCCCTACGAGCAGTACTTC. Translating it yields CASSIQGPYEQYF.

This clonotype was seen at least ten times. This chain links TRBV7-4 with TRBJ1-2; tentative D call: TRBD1 (6 bases). Germline V gives CDR1 SGHVT, CDR2 SQSDAQ. The ends were cut back, 4 bases at V and 14 bases at J, with 11 bases in the middle. The CDR3 has 10 amino acids. Here the CDR3 reads CASSWTEGTF. The DNA for the CDR3 is TGTGCCAGCAGCTGGACAGAGGGAACCTTC.

The chain joins TRBV29-1 to TRBJ2-5, with TRBD1 matching 8 bases. The CDR3 contains 14 residues. In germline, CDR1 is SQVTM, CDR2 ANQGSEA. The ends lost 6 bases at V and 5 bases at J; junction bases unmatched: 11. Here the CDR3 reads CSVGIQGVGETQYF. Here the CDR3 DNA reads TGCAGCGTCGGGATACAGGGGGTTGGGGAGACCCAGTACTTC.

The sample holds many counts of this clonotype. The chain joins TRBV5-4 to TRBJ2-5; 8 positions agree with TRBD2. The ends lost 0 bases at V and 5 bases at J; junction bases unmatched: 3. The V gene's germline CDR1 is SGHNT and CDR2 YYREEE (reference sequence). The CDR3 is 14 residues long. CDR3 sequence (DNA): TGTGCCAGCAGCTTGGGGGGACTAGTGGAGACCCAGTACTTC. Its translation is CASSLGGLVETQYF.

The rearrangement links TRBV11-2 to TRBJ2-5; TRBD1 aligns across 10 bases. The CDR3 covers 17 residues. Germline lookup yields CDR1 SGHAT and CDR2 FQNNGV. J was trimmed by 5 bases and V by 5 bases; bases with no gene match: 14. The CDR3: CASSNRDRGGGVETQYF. The CDR3 nucleotides read TGTGCCAGCAGCAACCGGGACAGGGGAGGGGGAGTGGAGACCCAGTACTTC.

The V gene is TRBV20-1, the J gene TRBJ2-7; no clear D. This CDR3 is 14 amino acids long. Germline V gene sequence: CDR1 DFQATT, CDR2 SNEGSKA (reference sequence). The V end was cut by 3 bases, the J end by 6 bases, with 18 bases between. In nucleotides, the CDR3 is TGCAGTGCTAGTGAGGCCAGTTCCTTAGTCGAGCAGTACTTC. Translated, it gives CSASEASSLVEQYF.

The J gene is TRBJ2-7, the V gene TRBV2, with 7 bases aligning to TRBD2. The germline CDR1 and CDR2 sequences are SNHLY and FYNNEI. After removal of 4 bases from V and 0 bases from J, the junction contained 3 bases not matched to a gene. The CDR3 consists of 14 residues. In nucleotides, the CDR3 is TGTGCCAGCAGTGGGCGGGGGAGCTCCTACGAGCAGTACTTC. This gives the protein CASSGRGSSYEQYF.

This clonotype was counted ten times or more. V and J are TRBV19 and TRBJ1-5; TRBD1 aligns across 9 bases. This CDR3 is 17 amino acids long. The trim removed 0 bases at V and 4 bases at J, leaving 7 bases unmatched. Germline CDR1 and CDR2: LNHDA and SQIVND (reference sequence). The CDR3 DNA follows: TGTGCCAGTAGTATAGAGGGAACCGGGACAGGGAATCAGCCCCAGCATTTT. Encoded protein: CASSIEGTGTGNQPQHF. Supplemented by reference TRBV19 and TRBJ1-5, the full variable domain reads DGGITQSPKYLFRKEGQNVTLSCEQNLNHDAMYWYRQDPGQGLRLIYYSQIVNDFQKGDIAEGYSVSREKKESFPLTVTSAQKNPTAFYLCASSIEGTGTGNQPQHFGDGTRLSIL.

The chain links TRBV19 to TRBJ1-2; the D is unclear. Germline V gene lookup returns CDR1 LNHDA and CDR2 SQIVND (reference sequence). The CDR3 is made up of 12 amino acids. The V end was cut by 3 bases, the J end by 5 bases, with 7 bases between. CDR3 residues: CASSIWEYGYTF. CDR3 nucleotides: TGTGCCAGTAGTATCTGGGAGTATGGCTACACCTTC.

In this sample, this clonotype turned up a few times. A read error may explain this, as a much larger clone is one base away. This sequence joins TRBV20-1 and TRBJ1-4; D not certain. The CDR3 is 13 residues long. CDR1 and CDR2 from the germline V gene are DFQATT and SNEGSKA (reference sequence). The CDR3 sequence: CSATRTVNERLFF. CDR3 nucleotide sequence: TGCAGTGCTACCCGTACTGTGAATGAAAGACTGTTTTTT.

The gene calls are TRBV10-3 and TRBJ1-6; 9 nucleotides align to TRBD1. Germline V lookup: CDR1 ENHRY, CDR2 SYGVKD. The CDR3 spans 15 residues. With V trimmed by 2 bases and J by 5 bases, 1 base remained unmatched. CDR3 in amino acids: CAISERQGDNSPLHF. The CDR3 bases are TGTGCCATCAGTGAGAGACAGGGGGATAATTCACCCCTCCACTTT.

A remark on this clonotype: A read error may be the cause here, since a much bigger clone is one base away. The rearrangement joins TRBV5-8 to TRBJ1-3; D might be TRBD1 (5 bases). The length of the CDR3 is 15 residues. The germline V gene encodes CDR1 SGHTS and CDR2 YDEGEE. DNA of the CDR3: TGTGCCAGCAGGGACAAAACTGCTAACGGAAACACCATACATTTT. Translating gives CASRDKTANGNTIHF.

The chain joins TRBV7-2 to TRBJ1-1; D ambiguous. From germline, CDR1 is SGHTA and CDR2 FQGNSA. The CDR3 is made up of 13 amino acids. V was trimmed by 4 bases and J by 5 bases, leaving 11 bases between them. The CDR3 DNA reads as TGTGCCAGCAGCTCAATGGTGGGAACTGAAGCTTTCTTT. This encodes CASSSMVGTEAFF.

This clonotype came up many times. This chain uses TRBV20-1 with TRBJ2-5; TRBD2 matches 11 bases. The CDR3 runs to 15 residues. In germline, CDR1 is DFQATT, CDR2 SNEGSKA (reference sequence). The V gene end was trimmed by 3 bases and the J gene end by 1 base; junction bases not matched to a gene: 4. CDR3 sequence (DNA): TGCAGTGCTAGCAATAGCGGGGGGGCCCAAGAGACCCAGTACTTC. This encodes CSASNSGGAQETQYF.

The chain is built from TRBV2 and TRBJ2-3, with a tentative D call TRBD2 (5 bases). This CDR3 has 17 residues. Germline V gene lookup returns CDR1 SNHLY and CDR2 FYNNEI. V was trimmed by 5 bases and J by 2 bases, leaving 20 bases between them. The CDR3 sequence: CASSKPFRGVVTDTQYF. CDR3 DNA sequence: TGTGCCAGCAGTAAGCCCTTCCGGGGTGTGGTCACAGATACGCAGTATTTT.

This clonotype was seen at least ten times. The chain is built from TRBV5-1 and TRBJ2-1, with D perhaps being TRBD1 or TRBD2 (6 bases each). Germline values: CDR1 SGHRS, CDR2 YFSETQ. The CDR3 covers 15 residues. The V gene lost 6 bases and the J gene lost 3 bases, with 16 bases spanning the gap. In DNA, the CDR3 is TGCGCCAGCACCCTCGGAGGGACACACTACAATGAGCAGTTCTTC. Protein: CASTLGGTHYNEQFF.

The chain couples TRBV7-7 to TRBJ2-7; 11 bases are a match to TRBD1. The germline CDR1 and CDR2 sequences are SSHAT and FNYEAQ (reference sequence). V trimming: 4 bases; J trimming: 5 bases; junction bases outside the gene matches: 7. The CDR3 spans 15 residues. The CDR3 loop reads CASSSRTGGGHEQYF. The CDR3, as DNA: TGTGCCAGCAGCTCCAGGACAGGGGGCGGTCACGAGCAGTACTTC.

The chain recombines TRBV29-1 with TRBJ1-6; weak D call: TRBD1 (5 bases). The CDR3 is 13 residues long. Germline CDR1 reads SQVTM; CDR2 reads ANQGSEA. V lost 7 bases and J lost 12, with 19 bases in between. For the CDR3, the DNA is TGCAGCGGGGGGACGTCGGAATCGGGACCCCTCCACTTT. Its translation: CSGGTSESGPLHF.

This clonotype has a count of ten or more. The V call is TRBV7-6, the J call TRBJ1-5; D is unclear. CDR1 and CDR2 (germline): SGHVS, FNYEAQ. The CDR3 runs 11 residues. V was pared by 1 base and J by 11 bases, with 6 bases between. The CDR3 region is CASSLGETQHF. The CDR3 DNA reads as TGTGCCAGCAGCTTAGGGGAGACCCAGCATTTT.

About this clonotype: This clone may be a read error of a much larger clone one base away. This CDR3 reads CASSQDLAITGQSDEQFF. CDR3 nucleotides: TGTGCCAGCAGCCAAGATCTGGCGATCACAGGACAGTCAGACGAGCAGTTCTTC. This chain links TRBV4-2 with TRBJ2-7; tentatively, D is TRBD1 (6 bases). With the DNA end fitting TRBJ2-1 better, the J assignment may be wrong. Germline CDR1 reads LGHNA; CDR2 reads YNFKEQ. The CDR3 runs to 18 residues.

This clonotype was recorded many times. The V gene is TRBV6-6, the J gene TRBJ1-6, with TRBD1 identical over 7 bases. This CDR3 contains 16 residues. From germline, CDR1 is MNHNY and CDR2 SVGAGI (reference sequence). The ends lost 5 bases at V and 5 bases at J; junction bases unmatched: 9. The CDR3 is CASSRQPGQNNSPLHF. For the CDR3, the DNA is TGTGCCAGCAGTAGACAACCGGGACAGAATAATTCACCCCTCCACTTT.

The chain combines TRBV7-6 with TRBJ1-4; 12 bases line up with TRBD1. This CDR3 spans 18 amino acids. Germline CDR1 and CDR2: SGHVS and FNYEAQ. V was clipped by 1 base and J by 8 bases; unmatched bases: 11. The CDR3, as DNA: TGTGCCAGCAGCTTAGGGCCCGGGACAGGGGGCGCGGTAGAAAAACTGTTTTTT. Translated, it gives CASSLGPGTGGAVEKLFF.

This clonotype was seen ten or more times. The V call is TRBV28, the J call TRBJ1-2; unclear D gene. V was cut by 6 bases and J by 5 bases, with 10 bases left in between. The length of the CDR3 is 12 residues. Germline V gene data show CDR1 as MDHEN and CDR2 as SYDVKM. Here the CDR3 DNA reads TGTGCCAGCAGCCAAGCTCGGTATGGCTACACCTTC. Its protein product is CASSQARYGYTF.

J is TRBJ1-1 and V is TRBV2; the D gene is possibly TRBD1 (6 bases). Trimming removed 3 bases from V and 1 base from J, with 12 bases in between. Germline V gives CDR1 SNHLY, CDR2 FYNNEI. The CDR3 runs 15 residues. As DNA, the CDR3 is TGTGCCAGCAGTGATAGTGGGACACCGAACACTGAAGCTTTCTTT. Protein product: CASSDSGTPNTEAFF.

Concerning this clonotype: In this CDR3 the conserved last residue, phenylalanine or tryptophan, is missing, so a read error is likely. No DNA is shown, since the ends of the CDR3 on it are uncertain; the CDR3 is the one TCRdb lists. The chain joins TRBV9 to TRBJ1-2. The CDR3 is 9 amino acids in total, end residues counted. Germline V gene sequence: CDR1 SGDLS, CDR2 YYNGEE. The CDR3 loop reads CASSSKTEK.

This clonotype appeared once. This rearrangement joins TRBV12-3 or TRBV12-4 to TRBJ2-6, with D hard to call. Trimming shortened V by 4 bases and J by 0 bases, and 16 bases separated the two germline ends. The CDR3 is made up of 18 amino acids. CDR3 DNA sequence: TGTGCCAGCAGTTACGGTACCGGGCTGTGCTCTGGGGCCAACGTCCTGACTTTC. Translating it yields CASSYGTGLCSGANVLTF.